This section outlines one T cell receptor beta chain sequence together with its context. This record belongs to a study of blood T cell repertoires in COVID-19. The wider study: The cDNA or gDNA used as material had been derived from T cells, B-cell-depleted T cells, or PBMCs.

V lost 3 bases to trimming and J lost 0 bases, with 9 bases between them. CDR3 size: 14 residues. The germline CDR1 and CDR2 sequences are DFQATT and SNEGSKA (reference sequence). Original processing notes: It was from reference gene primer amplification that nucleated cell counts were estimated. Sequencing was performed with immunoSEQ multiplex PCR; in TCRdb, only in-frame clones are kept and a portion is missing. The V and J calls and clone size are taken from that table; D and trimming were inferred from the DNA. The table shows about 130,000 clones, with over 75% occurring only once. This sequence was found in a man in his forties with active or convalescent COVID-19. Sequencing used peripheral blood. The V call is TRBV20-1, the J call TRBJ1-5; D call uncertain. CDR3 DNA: TGCAGTGCTAGTAGAGCGGATAGCAATCAGCCCCAGCATTTT. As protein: CSASRADSNQPQHF.